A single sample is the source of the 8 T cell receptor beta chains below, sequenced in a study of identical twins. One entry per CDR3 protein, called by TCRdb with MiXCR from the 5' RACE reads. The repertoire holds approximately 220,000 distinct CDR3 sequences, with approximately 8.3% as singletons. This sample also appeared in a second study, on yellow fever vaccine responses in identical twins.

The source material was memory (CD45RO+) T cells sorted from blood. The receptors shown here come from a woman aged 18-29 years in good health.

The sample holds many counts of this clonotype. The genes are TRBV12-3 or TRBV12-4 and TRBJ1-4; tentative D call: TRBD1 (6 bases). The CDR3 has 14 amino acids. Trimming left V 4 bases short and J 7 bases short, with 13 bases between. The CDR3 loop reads CASSSGGRAEKLFF. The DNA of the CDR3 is TGTGCCAGCAGTTCTGGGGGCCGGGCTGAAAAACTGTTTTTT.

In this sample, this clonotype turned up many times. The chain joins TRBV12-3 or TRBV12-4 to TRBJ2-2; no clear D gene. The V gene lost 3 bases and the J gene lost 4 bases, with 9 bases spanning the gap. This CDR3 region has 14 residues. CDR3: CASSLARGTGELFF. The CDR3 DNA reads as TGTGCCAGCAGTTTGGCCCGCGGCACCGGGGAGCTGTTTTTT.

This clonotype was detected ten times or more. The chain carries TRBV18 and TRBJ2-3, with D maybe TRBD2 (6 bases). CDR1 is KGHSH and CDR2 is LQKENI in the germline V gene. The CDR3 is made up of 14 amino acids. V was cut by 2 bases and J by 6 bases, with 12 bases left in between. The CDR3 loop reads CASSPTRGYDTQYF. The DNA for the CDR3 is TGTGCCAGCTCACCAACACGGGGGTATGATACGCAGTATTTT. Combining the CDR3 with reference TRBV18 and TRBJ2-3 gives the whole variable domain NAGVMQNPRHLVRRRGQEARLRCSPMKGHSHVYWYRQLPEEGLKFMVYLQKENIIDESGMPKERFSAEFPKEGPSILRIQQVVRGDSAAYFCASSPTRGYDTQYFGPGTRLTVL.

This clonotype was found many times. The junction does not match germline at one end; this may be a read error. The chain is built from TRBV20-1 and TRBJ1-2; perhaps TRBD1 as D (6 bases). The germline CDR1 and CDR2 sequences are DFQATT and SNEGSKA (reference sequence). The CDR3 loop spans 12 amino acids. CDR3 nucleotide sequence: TGCAGTGCACCGACCCAACGACAGGTCGCCTCCTTC. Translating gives CSAPTQRQVASF.

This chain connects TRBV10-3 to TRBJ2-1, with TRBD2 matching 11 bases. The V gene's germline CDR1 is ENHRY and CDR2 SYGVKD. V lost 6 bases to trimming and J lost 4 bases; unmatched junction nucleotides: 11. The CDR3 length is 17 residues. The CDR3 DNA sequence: TGTGCCATCAGCCCGGGGCTAGCGGGAGGTATATACAATGAGCAGTTCTTC. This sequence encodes CAISPGLAGGIYNEQFF.

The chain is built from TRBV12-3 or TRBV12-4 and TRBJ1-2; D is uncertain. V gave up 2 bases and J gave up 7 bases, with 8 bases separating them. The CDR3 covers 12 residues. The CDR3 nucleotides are TGTGCCAGCAGTTTAAATCGGGGTGGCTACACCTTC. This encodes CASSLNRGGYTF.

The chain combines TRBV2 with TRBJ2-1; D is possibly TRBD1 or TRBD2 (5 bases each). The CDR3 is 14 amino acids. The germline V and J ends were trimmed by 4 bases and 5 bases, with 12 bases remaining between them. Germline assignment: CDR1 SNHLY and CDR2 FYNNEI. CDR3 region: CASSVGTQHNEQFF. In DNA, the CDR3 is TGTGCCAGCAGTGTCGGGACCCAGCACAATGAGCAGTTCTTC.

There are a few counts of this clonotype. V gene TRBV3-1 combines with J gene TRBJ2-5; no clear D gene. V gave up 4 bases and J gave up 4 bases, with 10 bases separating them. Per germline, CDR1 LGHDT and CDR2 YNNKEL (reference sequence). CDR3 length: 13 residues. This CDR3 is CASSPGPPETQYF. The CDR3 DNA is TGTGCCAGCAGCCCCGGGCCCCCAGAGACCCAGTACTTC.